The following is a T cell receptor (beta chain) sequence with its context. With 3 bases clipped from V and 6 bases from J, the junction kept 6 bases outside the gene matches. CDR3 length: 14 amino acids. Germline V CDR1 and CDR2: SGHTA, FQGNSA. The data are from a study of cytomegalovirus exposure and HLA in healthy donors. Study at large: Genotyping of 400 or so donors showed that 80% to 90% belonged to the Caucasian-associated ancestry cluster.

13 Jbeta primers and 60 Vbeta primers were used for the PCR. Original processing notes: A follow-up analysis tallied around 76 million unique TCR beta chains, roughly 11 million shared. The protocol was immunoSEQ multiplex PCR, while the TCRdb copy is restricted to in-frame clones and leaves out a portion. Clone size and V and J calls were adopted from that table, with D and trimming inferred from the DNA. The sample lists about 69,000 clones, roughly 65% occurring once. This chain joins TRBV7-2 and TRBJ2-7; 9 nucleotides match TRBD2. Sequences were obtained from PBMCs. The sequence was obtained from a male donor in good health and CMV-seropositive. DNA for the CDR3: TGTGCCAGCAGCTTCTTAGCGGGAGTGACCGAGCAGTACTTC. It yields the protein CASSFLAGVTEQYF.